Shown below are 17 T cell receptor beta chains from a single sample sequenced in a study of neoadjuvant anti-PD-1 for oral cavity cancer. The data were produced by immunoSEQ multiplex PCR, yet TCRdb's version contains in-frame clones alone and is incomplete. The sample includes around 81,000 clones, approximately 84% of them seen just once. Sample: PBMCs, taken before nivolumab (anti-PD-1) treatment. Receptors originate from a person aged 35 to 85 with oral cavity squamous cell carcinoma.

This chain connects TRBV6-5 to TRBJ1-5; D unclear. Looked up from germline, CDR1 is MNHEY and CDR2 is SVGAGI. V was clipped by 4 bases and J by 3 bases, with 7 bases between them. The CDR3 is 13 amino acids. The CDR3 loop is CASSWTPNQPQHF. The CDR3 DNA follows: TGTGCCAGCAGTTGGACCCCCAATCAGCCCCAGCATTTT.

This clone occurred a few times. The chain joins TRBV10-3 to TRBJ2-5; D is perhaps TRBD1 (6 bases). There are 17 residues in the CDR3. V dropped 8 bases and J dropped 4 bases, with 26 bases sitting between them. Germline V CDR1 and CDR2: ENHRY, SYGVKD. The CDR3 here is CAIGSFQGLGFGETQYF. The DNA of the CDR3 is TGTGCCATCGGGTCTTTTCAGGGGTTAGGTTTCGGAGAGACCCAGTACTTC.

CDR3 sequence: CASSQEIRISYEQYF. The CDR3 DNA reads TGCGCCAGCAGCCAAGAAATCCGGATCTCCTACGAGCAGTACTTC. The chain uses TRBV4-1 and TRBJ2-7; unclear D gene. This CDR3 region has 15 residues. Germline lookup yields CDR1 MGHRA and CDR2 YSYEKL. The ends were cut back, 0 bases at V and 0 bases at J, with 9 bases in the middle.

The chain links TRBV5-1 to TRBJ2-7, with TRBD1 matching 11 bases. The germline gives CDR1 SGHRS, CDR2 YFSETQ. This CDR3 contains 15 residues. V dropped 5 bases and J dropped 0; count of bases not matched to a gene: 4. Written as DNA, the CDR3 is TGCGCCAGCAGTCCCGGGACAGGGGGCTCCTACGAGCAGTACTTC. This sequence encodes CASSPGTGGSYEQYF.

This rearrangement joins TRBV7-8 to TRBJ1-4; D gene unclear. This CDR3 contains 16 residues. The germline V and J ends were trimmed by 2 bases and 5 bases, with 15 bases remaining between them. The germline gives CDR1 SGHVS, CDR2 FQNEAQ. The CDR3, as DNA: TGTGCCAGCAGCTTACTTGGTCTTGGTACGAATGAAAAACTGTTTTTT. Residues: CASSLLGLGTNEKLFF.

CDR3 protein: CASSPGLVSANEQFF. CDR3 DNA sequence: TGTGCCAGCTCACCGGGACTAGTATCCGCCAATGAGCAGTTCTTC. The chain carries TRBV18 and TRBJ2-1; 8 bases map to TRBD2. Germline V gene sequence: CDR1 KGHSH, CDR2 LQKENI. J gave up 6 bases and V 3 bases, and 7 bases lay outside the gene matches. There are 15 residues in the CDR3. The full variable domain, completed using reference TRBV18 and TRBJ2-1, is NAGVMQNPRHLVRRRGQEARLRCSPMKGHSHVYWYRQLPEEGLKFMVYLQKENIIDESGMPKERFSAEFPKEGPSILRIQQVVRGDSAAYFCASSPGLVSANEQFFGPGTRLTVL.

The chain joins TRBV5-1 to TRBJ2-5; 7 nucleotides line up with TRBD2. V lost 7 bases, J lost 5 bases, and 14 bases stayed unmatched. This CDR3 has 15 residues. Germline values: CDR1 SGHRS, CDR2 YFSETQ. As DNA, the CDR3 is TGCGCCAGCGCGCTCGGGGGAGGGCCGGGGGAGACCCAGTACTTC. Protein sequence: CASALGGGPGETQYF.

The chain joins TRBV19 to TRBJ2-1, with a possible D match to TRBD2 (6 bases). Trimming pared 3 bases from V and 7 bases from J, leaving 10 bases between. The CDR3 has 13 residues. Germline CDR1 and CDR2: LNHDA and SQIVND (reference sequence). The CDR3 sequence: CASSILRGNEQFF. CDR3 nucleotide sequence: TGTGCCAGTAGTATCCTCCGGGGGAATGAGCAGTTCTTC.

The rearrangement uses TRBV6-6 and TRBJ2-3; D unresolved. The V and J ends lost 7 bases and 2 bases respectively, with 13 bases between them. In germline, CDR1 is MNHNY, CDR2 SVGAGI (reference sequence). This CDR3 comprises 14 residues. CDR3 DNA: TGTGCCAGCACCCTTGGGCAGAACACAGATACGCAGTATTTT. Translating gives CASTLGQNTDTQYF.

This chain links TRBV6-5 with TRBJ2-3; 8 nucleotides line up with TRBD1. The germline gives CDR1 MNHEY, CDR2 SVGAGI. The CDR3 length is 14 residues. V trimming: 5 bases; J trimming: 6 bases; junction bases outside the gene matches: 7. The DNA of the CDR3 is TGTGCCAGCAGTGATCAGGGGGCGAAGGATACGCAGTATTTT. Encoded protein: CASSDQGAKDTQYF.

This sequence joins TRBV29-1 and TRBJ2-1; 7 bases line up with TRBD2. The V segment lost 6 bases and the J segment 0 bases; nucleotides outside the gene matches: 8. CDR1 is SQVTM, CDR2 ANQGSEA, per germline. The CDR3 has 15 amino acids. In DNA form, the CDR3 reads TGCAGCGTGGTAGGGGAGCGGGACTCCTACAATGAGCAGTTCTTC. Its translation is CSVVGERDSYNEQFF.

J is TRBJ2-7 and V is TRBV19; D gene ambiguous. The CDR3 has 13 residues. Germline values: CDR1 LNHDA, CDR2 SQIVND (reference sequence). V lost 5 bases to trimming and J lost 0 bases, with 8 bases between them. The CDR3 DNA reads as TGTGCCAGTAGTCCTACCTACTCCTACGAGCAGTACTTC. It translates to CASSPTYSYEQYF.

The chain uses TRBV4-1 and TRBJ1-3; the match to TRBD1 covers 7 bases. CDR1 and CDR2 (germline): MGHRA, YSYEKL. The trim removed 3 bases at V and 0 bases at J, leaving 8 bases unmatched. There are 17 residues in the CDR3. CDR3 amino acids: CASSQGTDLFSGNTIYF. CDR3 DNA: TGCGCCAGCAGCCAGGGGACAGATCTATTCTCTGGAAACACCATATATTTT.

This chain connects TRBV28 to TRBJ2-2; no clear D. The germline gives CDR1 MDHEN, CDR2 SYDVKM. The CDR3 extends over 12 amino acids. V shed 7 bases and J shed 2 bases, with 5 bases lying between them. CDR3 bases: TGTGCCAGCAATGGAAACACCGGGGAGCTGTTTTTT. It codes for CASNGNTGELFF.

The rearrangement uses TRBV6-1 and TRBJ2-1; 13 bases fit TRBD2. The CDR3 totals 15 residues. The germline CDR1 and CDR2 sequences are MNHNS and SASEGT. Trimming removed 4 bases from V and 11 bases from J; junction bases left unmatched: 8. CDR3 loop: CASSVGLAGERKQFF. For the CDR3, the DNA is TGTGCCAGCAGTGTAGGACTAGCGGGAGAACGAAAGCAGTTCTTC.

CDR3 sequence reads: CASSVGRYSYNEQFF. The CDR3 coding sequence is TGTGCCAGCAGCGTAGGCCGTTACTCCTACAATGAGCAGTTCTTC. This chain links TRBV9 with TRBJ2-1; no definite D call. The germline V gene encodes CDR1 SGDLS and CDR2 YYNGEE. The V and J ends lost 0 bases and 0 bases respectively, with 7 bases between them. The CDR3 contains 15 residues.

This clone has only one observation. The chain uses TRBV5-1 and TRBJ1-4, with D hard to call. The CDR3 extends over 13 amino acids. With 3 bases removed from V and 6 bases from J, the gap between germline ends came to 9 bases. Germline V gene data show CDR1 as SGHRS and CDR2 as YFSETQ. For the CDR3, the DNA is TGCGCCAGCAGCTCCACCAACGATGAAAAACTGTTTTTT. Residues: CASSSTNDEKLFF.